Each of the 11 T cell receptor beta chains below was sequenced from the same sample in a study of PD-L1 blockade in urothelial cancer. TCRdb keeps only in-frame clones here, not all; method: immunoSEQ multiplex PCR. The sample consists of fewer than 50,000 clones, about 80% of them appearing once. The time point was: pretreatment peripheral blood. The starting material was PBMCs, obtained around atezolizumab (anti-PD-L1) treatment. All receptors derive from a man aged 70-80 years with urothelial cancer.

The chain recombines TRBV6-5 with TRBJ2-2, with a weak D call TRBD1 (5 bases). Trimming took off 6 bases at V and 1 base at J, with 6 bases between the two ends. CDR3 length: 13 amino acids. CDR1 MNHEY and CDR2 SVGAGI come from the germline V gene. The CDR3, as DNA: TGTGCCAGCAGCGACAGGAACACCGGGGAGCTGTTTTTT. It yields the protein CASSDRNTGELFF.

The chain has TRBV28 and TRBJ2-1; D gene uncertain. Deletions cut 8 bases from V and 0 bases from J, with 14 bases between. CDR3 length equals 15 residues. Looked up from germline, CDR1 is MDHEN and CDR2 is SYDVKM. The CDR3 coding sequence is TGTGCCAGCGGTCCGGAAACAGCCTCCTACAATGAGCAGTTCTTC. Translated: CASGPETASYNEQFF.

This clone was detected only once. The chain uses TRBV7-3 and TRBJ2-3, with 8 bases lining up with TRBD2. Germline trimming cut 5 bases from V and 2 bases from J; bases unmatched to any gene: 3. The CDR3 length is 14 residues. Germline-derived CDR1 and CDR2 are SGHTA and FQGTGA. CDR3 in amino acids: CASSISGTTDTQYF. CDR3 sequence (DNA): TGTGCCAGCAGCATTAGCGGGACCACAGATACGCAGTATTTT.

This sequence joins TRBV9 and TRBJ2-7; 8 bases match TRBD2. The CDR3 covers 15 residues. The germline gives CDR1 SGDLS, CDR2 YYNGEE. V shed 0 bases and J 3 bases; nucleotides not matched to a gene: 5. In nucleotides, the CDR3 is TGTGCCAGCAGCGTAGACGGGACTAGTGTCTACGAGCAGTACTTC. Translation: CASSVDGTSVYEQYF.

The chain couples TRBV19 to TRBJ1-5; 7 bases map to TRBD1. This CDR3 spans 13 amino acids. Germline CDR1 LNHDA, CDR2 SQIVND (reference sequence). J lost 4 bases, V lost 4 bases, and 1 base had no gene match. DNA of the CDR3: TGTGCCAGTAGTAAGGACAGGAATCAGCCCCAGCATTTT. Its protein is CASSKDRNQPQHF.

The gene calls are TRBV12-5 and TRBJ1-1; TRBD1 might be the D (5 bases). The CDR3 runs 12 residues. Looked up from germline, CDR1 is LGHNT and CDR2 is FRNRAP. With 3 bases removed from V and 8 bases from J, the gap between germline ends came to 10 bases. CDR3 coding DNA: TGTGCTAGTGGTTTTTCCCAGGGCGAAGCTTTCTTT. Its protein is CASGFSQGEAFF.

This clone was counted once. The V and J genes are TRBV6-1 and TRBJ2-1; TRBD2 might be the D (5 bases). CDR1 and CDR2 (germline): MNHNS, SASEGT. V was trimmed by 2 bases and J by 0 bases, leaving 8 bases between them. The CDR3 runs to 15 residues. The CDR3, as DNA: TGTGCCAGCAGTGAACAAGGGAGCTCCTACAATGAGCAGTTCTTC. Translation: CASSEQGSSYNEQFF.

The chain links TRBV29-1 to TRBJ2-5; D may be TRBD1 (6 bases). The CDR3 is made up of 15 amino acids. The V end was cut by 5 bases, the J end by 3 bases, with 19 bases between. From germline, CDR1 is SQVTM and CDR2 ANQGSEA. In nucleotides, the CDR3 is TGCAGCGTTATGGGACACAGGGATTTGGAAGAGACCCAGTACTTC. This codes for CSVMGHRDLEETQYF.

This clone was observed a handful of times. The genes are TRBV20-1 and TRBJ2-7; 7 bases map to TRBD2. Germline CDR1 is DFQATT and CDR2 is SNEGSKA (reference sequence). This CDR3 region has 11 residues. The CDR3 DNA reads TGCAGCGGCGGACTAGTCTACGAGCAGTACTTC. It yields the protein CSGGLVYEQYF.

The J gene is TRBJ1-5, the V gene TRBV28; D is uncertain. The germline CDR1 and CDR2 sequences are MDHEN and SYDVKM. V lost 5 bases, J lost 9 bases, and 11 bases lay in between. The length of the CDR3 is 12 residues. CDR3 amino acids: CASSDSSRPQHF. DNA for the CDR3: TGTGCCAGCAGTGATTCCAGTCGGCCCCAGCATTTT. The variable domain in full, completed from reference TRBV28 and TRBJ1-5, reads DVKVTQSSRYLVKRTGEKVFLECVQDMDHENMFWYRQDPGLGLRLIYFSYDVKMKEKGDIPEGYSVSREKKERFSLILESASTNQTSMYLCASSDSSRPQHFGDGTRLSIL.

CDR3 protein: CASSEVSSTYTGELFF. CDR3 nucleotide sequence: TGTGCCAGCAGTGAAGTGTCTAGTACGTACACCGGGGAGCTGTTTTTT. This chain links TRBV2 with TRBJ2-2; D gene ambiguous. With 1 base removed from V and 3 bases from J, the gap between germline ends came to 12 bases. The V gene's germline CDR1 is SNHLY and CDR2 FYNNEI. The CDR3 is 16 amino acids.